A selection of T cell receptor beta chains follows, all from one sample in a study of shared clonotypes between healthy human individuals. Libraries were prepared by immunoSEQ multiplex PCR; TCRdb keeps only in-frame clonotypes and omits some of them. The table shows more than 1,200,000 clones, with around 98.5% occurring only once. The sample was naive CD4+ T cells sorted from blood. Receptors originate from a man aged 25-45 years in good health. The CDR3 runs from the conserved cysteine through the conserved F or W. The D gene is left open where the match is weak. Expanded clones get a size class; other rows say once, few or many, or leave the size out.

-	TRBV5-4	once	TRBJ2-5	CASSRMDSSQETQYF	TGTGCCAGCAGCCGGATGGATAGTAGCCAAGAGACCCAGTACTTC
TRBD1	TRBV10-2	-	TRBJ2-7	CASYEGTASYEQYF	TGCGCCAGCTACGAAGGGACAGCCTCCTACGAGCAGTACTTC
-	TRBV19	-	TRBJ2-7	CASKSTFGEQYF	TGTGCCAGTAAGTCCACCTTTGGCGAGCAGTACTTC
-	TRBV4-3	-	TRBJ1-2	CASSQETGTQGSGYTF	TGCGCCAGCAGCCAAGAAACCGGGACCCAGGGAAGTGGCTACACCTTC
TRBD2	TRBV5-1	-	TRBJ2-1	CASSLGLAGGKINEQFF	TGCGCCAGCAGCTTGGGTTTAGCGGGAGGAAAAATCAATGAGCAGTTCTTC
-	TRBV10-3	-	TRBJ1-3	CASRSGNTIYF	TGTGCCAGCCGCTCTGGAAACACCATATATTTT
-	TRBV28	-	TRBJ2-2	CASSTLTGLRDWYAGELFF	TGTGCCAGCAGTACACTGACGGGGTTGAGGGATTGGTACGCCGGGGAGCTGTTTTTT
TRBD1	TRBV7-2	-	TRBJ2-7	CASSVGQGGVYEQYF	TGTGCCAGCAGCGTAGGACAGGGGGGAGTCTACGAGCAGTACTTC
TRBD2	TRBV4-1	-	TRBJ2-4	CASSQDRGGSRAKNIQYF	TGCGCCAGCAGCCAAGATCGAGGCGGGAGTAGAGCCAAAAACATTCAGTACTTC
TRBD2	TRBV14	-	TRBJ2-7	CASSGTSGKGSSYEQYF	TGTGCCAGCTCCGGGACTAGCGGGAAGGGGAGCTCCTACGAGCAGTACTTC
-	TRBV11-3	-	TRBJ2-7	CASSLRGGHEQYF	TGTGCCAGCAGCTTGAGAGGGGGGCACGAGCAGTACTTC
TRBD2	TRBV5-3	-	TRBJ2-2	CARIPGPRETGRDTGELFF	TGTGCCAGAATCCCTGGGCCCCGGGAAACGGGGAGGGACACCGGGGAGCTGTTTTTT
-	TRBV5-1	-	TRBJ2-3	CASSYQGSRTDTQYF	TGCGCCAGCAGCTACCAAGGAAGTCGTACAGATACGCAGTATTTT
-	TRBV27	-	TRBJ2-7	CASRQTASYEQYF	TGTGCCAGCAGGCAGACAGCCTCCTACGAGCAGTACTTC
TRBD2	TRBV5-8	-	TRBJ2-7	CASSLGTSRLARYEQYF	TGTGCCAGCAGCTTGGGGACTAGTAGATTAGCGCGGTACGAGCAGTACTTC
TRBD1	TRBV18	-	TRBJ2-3	CASSPITTGSTDTQYF	TGTGCCAGCTCACCCATTACGACAGGGAGCACAGATACGCAGTATTTT
-	TRBV5-1	few	TRBJ1-1	CASSFKMNTEAFF	TGCGCCAGCAGCTTTAAAATGAACACTGAAGCTTTCTTT
TRBD2	TRBV6-1	-	TRBJ2-1	CASNTLAGAFNEQFF	TGTGCCAGCAATACCCTAGCGGGAGCTTTCAATGAGCAGTTCTTC